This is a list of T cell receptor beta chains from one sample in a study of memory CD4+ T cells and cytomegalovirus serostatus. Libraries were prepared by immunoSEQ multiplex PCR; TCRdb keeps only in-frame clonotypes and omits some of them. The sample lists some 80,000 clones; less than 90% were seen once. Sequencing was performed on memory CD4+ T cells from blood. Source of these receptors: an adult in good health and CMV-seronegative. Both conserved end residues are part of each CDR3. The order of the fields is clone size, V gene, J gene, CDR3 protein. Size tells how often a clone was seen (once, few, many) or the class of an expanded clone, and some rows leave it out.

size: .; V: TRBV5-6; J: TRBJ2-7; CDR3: CASSLEKVGTAYSYEQYF
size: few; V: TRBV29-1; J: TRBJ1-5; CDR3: CSVRDRDNQPQHF
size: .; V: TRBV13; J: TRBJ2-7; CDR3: CASSLGLRAGGNAEQYF
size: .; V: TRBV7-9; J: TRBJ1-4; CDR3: CASSLAAGGEKLFF
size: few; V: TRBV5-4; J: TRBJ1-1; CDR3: CASSLGFRGTEAFF
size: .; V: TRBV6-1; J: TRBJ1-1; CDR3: CASSESYRIEAFF
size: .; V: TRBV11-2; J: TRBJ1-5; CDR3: CASSLAGDQPQHF
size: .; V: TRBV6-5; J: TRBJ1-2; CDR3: CASSYPGTGTDGYTF
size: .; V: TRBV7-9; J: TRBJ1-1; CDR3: CASWPSRGRRTEAFF
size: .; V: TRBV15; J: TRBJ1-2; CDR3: CATSRGGAGKGYTF
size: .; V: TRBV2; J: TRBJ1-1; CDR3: CASILRSGQGVLNTEAFF
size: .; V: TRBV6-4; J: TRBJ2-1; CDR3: CASSLAGGRNEQFF
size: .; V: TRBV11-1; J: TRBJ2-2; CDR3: CASSSQRGAIGELFF
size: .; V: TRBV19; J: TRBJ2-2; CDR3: CASSMLMGTGELFF
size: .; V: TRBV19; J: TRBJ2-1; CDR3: CASSIGNRGVNEQFF
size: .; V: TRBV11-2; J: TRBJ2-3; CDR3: CASSPYRGSSTDTQYF
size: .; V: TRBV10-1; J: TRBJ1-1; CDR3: CAKQGLGSSGTEAFF
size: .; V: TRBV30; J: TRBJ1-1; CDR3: CAWSGQMNTEAFF
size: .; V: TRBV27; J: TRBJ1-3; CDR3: CASSFRQGVGTIYF
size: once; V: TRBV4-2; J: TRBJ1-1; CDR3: CASSATPGQVVRTEAFF
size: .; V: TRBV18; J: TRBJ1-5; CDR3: CASSSTGVGQPQHF
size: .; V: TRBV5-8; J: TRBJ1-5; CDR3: CASSQDRQRPGQPQHF
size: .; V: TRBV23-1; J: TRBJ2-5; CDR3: CASSLVGQQETQYF
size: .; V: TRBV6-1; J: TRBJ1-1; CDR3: CASTRLKTEAFF
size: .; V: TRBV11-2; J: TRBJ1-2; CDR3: CASSSVTGQGTNYGYTF
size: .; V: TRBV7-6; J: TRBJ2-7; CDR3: CASSPGTVSYEQYF
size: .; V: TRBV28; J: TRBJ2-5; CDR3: CASSGYRGVETQYF
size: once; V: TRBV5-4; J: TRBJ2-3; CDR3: CASNKRAESSTDTQYF
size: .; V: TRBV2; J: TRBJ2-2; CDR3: CASSLSGELFF
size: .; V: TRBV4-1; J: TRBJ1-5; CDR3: CASSQELSGSNQPQHF
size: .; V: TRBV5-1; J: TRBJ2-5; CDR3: CASRQPGLAGETQYF
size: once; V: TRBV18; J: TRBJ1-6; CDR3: CASSPQGDYNSPLHF
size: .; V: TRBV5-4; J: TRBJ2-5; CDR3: CASSQSGARETQYF